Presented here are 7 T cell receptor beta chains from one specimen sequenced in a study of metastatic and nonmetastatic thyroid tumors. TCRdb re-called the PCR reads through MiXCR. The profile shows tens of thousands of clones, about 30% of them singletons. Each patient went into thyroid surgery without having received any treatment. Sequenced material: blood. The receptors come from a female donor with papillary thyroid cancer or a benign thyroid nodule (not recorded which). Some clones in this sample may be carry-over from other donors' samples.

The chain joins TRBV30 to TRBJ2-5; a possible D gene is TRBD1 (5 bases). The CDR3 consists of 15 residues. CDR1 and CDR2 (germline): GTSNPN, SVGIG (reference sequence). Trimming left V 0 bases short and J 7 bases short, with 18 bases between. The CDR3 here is CAWSVLDQLQGTQYF. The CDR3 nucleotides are TGTGCCTGGAGTGTACTCGACCAGCTGCAGGGGACCCAGTACTTC.

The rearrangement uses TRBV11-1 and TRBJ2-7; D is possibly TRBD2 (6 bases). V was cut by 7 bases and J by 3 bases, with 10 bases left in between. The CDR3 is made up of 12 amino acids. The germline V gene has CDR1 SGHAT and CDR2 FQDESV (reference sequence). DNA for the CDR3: TGTGCCAGCATCGCGGGATACTACGAGCAGTACTTC. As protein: CASIAGYYEQYF.

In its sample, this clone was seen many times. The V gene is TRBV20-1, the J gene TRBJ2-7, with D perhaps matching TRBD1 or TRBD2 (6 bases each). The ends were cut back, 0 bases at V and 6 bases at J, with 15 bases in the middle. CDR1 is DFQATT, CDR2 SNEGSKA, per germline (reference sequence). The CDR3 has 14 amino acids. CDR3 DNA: TGCAGTGCTAGAGATTTCAGGAGGGGGTCCGAGCAGTACTTC. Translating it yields CSARDFRRGSEQYF.

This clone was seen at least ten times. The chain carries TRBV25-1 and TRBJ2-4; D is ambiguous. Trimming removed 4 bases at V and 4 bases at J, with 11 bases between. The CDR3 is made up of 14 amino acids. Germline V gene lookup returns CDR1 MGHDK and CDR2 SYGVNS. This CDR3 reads CASSVPGSKNIQYF. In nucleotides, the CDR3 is TGTGCCAGCAGTGTACCGGGCTCAAAAAACATTCAGTACTTC.

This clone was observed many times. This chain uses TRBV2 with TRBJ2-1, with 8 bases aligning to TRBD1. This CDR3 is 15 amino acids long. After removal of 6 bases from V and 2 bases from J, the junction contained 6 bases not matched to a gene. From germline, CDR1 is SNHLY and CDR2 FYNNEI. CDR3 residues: CASSADRGAYNEQFF. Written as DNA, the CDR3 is TGTGCCAGCAGCGCCGACAGGGGAGCCTACAATGAGCAGTTCTTC.

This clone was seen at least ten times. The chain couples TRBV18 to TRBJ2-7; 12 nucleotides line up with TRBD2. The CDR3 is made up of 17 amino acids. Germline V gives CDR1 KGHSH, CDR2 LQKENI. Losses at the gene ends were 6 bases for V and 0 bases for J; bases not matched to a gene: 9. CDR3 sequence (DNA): TGTGCCAGCTCGCGTTCTAGCGGGAGGGCGAGCTCCTACGAGCAGTACTTC. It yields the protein CASSRSSGRASSYEQYF.

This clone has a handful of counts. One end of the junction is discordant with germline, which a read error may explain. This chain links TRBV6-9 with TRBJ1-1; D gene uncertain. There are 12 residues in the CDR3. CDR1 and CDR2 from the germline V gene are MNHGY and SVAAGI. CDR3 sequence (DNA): TGTGCCAGCAGTTTAGTGAATACTGAAGCTTTCTTT. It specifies CASSLVNTEAFF.